The clone carrying this T cell receptor (beta chain) was observed a handful of times. What it binds is not known. Time point specified: pre-sensitization, week 0. As to treatment: therapeutic diphenylcyclopropenone sensitization with weekly scalp DPC. The sample comes from a study of human T cells and chemical hapten exposure. Study overall: Alopecia areata, totalis and universalis patients, mostly female, were included.

Study-wide results and limits: Because they had alopecia, donors may respond immunologically unlike healthy people.

CDR3 size: 16 residues. The V gene's germline CDR1 is LGHNA and CDR2 YNFKEQ. Trimming took 0 bases from V and 4 from J, leaving 12 bases between them. Original data processing: Per-sample TCR counts ranged from roughly 20,000 to 700,000, median approximately 98,000. One entry per CDR3 protein, called by TCRdb with MiXCR from the RACE reads. TCRdb's processing, not the authors', yielded these V and J calls. Among 240,000 or so distinct CDR3 sequences, 8.6% were seen once, and the ten largest hold about 2.1%. Sequenced here: whole blood, sampled in connection with sensitization to the hapten diphenylcyclopropenone (DPC). The sequence was collected from a woman aged 40 to 50 with alopecia areata. Some clones in this sample may be carry-over from other donors' samples. The rearrangement joins TRBV4-2 to TRBJ2-2; D unclear. CDR3 in DNA: TGTGCCAGCAGCCAAGATATAAGCAGTACCACCGGGGAGCTGTTTTTT. Amino acid sequence: CASSQDISSTTGELFF.